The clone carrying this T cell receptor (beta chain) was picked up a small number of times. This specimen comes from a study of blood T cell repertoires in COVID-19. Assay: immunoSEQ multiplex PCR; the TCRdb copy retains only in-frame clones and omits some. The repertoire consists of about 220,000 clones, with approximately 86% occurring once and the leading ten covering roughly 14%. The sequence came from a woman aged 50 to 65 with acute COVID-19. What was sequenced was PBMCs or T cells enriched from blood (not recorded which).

This chain's CDR3 is CASIETSELGEQYF. In DNA form, the CDR3 reads TGTGCCAGCATAGAGACTAGCGAACTGGGGGAGCAGTACTTC. V gene TRBV2 combines with J gene TRBJ2-7; 8 positions agree with TRBD2. V shed 7 bases, J shed 7 bases, and the junction held 12 bases outside the gene matches. CDR1 and CDR2 from the germline V gene are SNHLY and FYNNEI. CDR3 length: 14 amino acids. Using reference TRBV2 and TRBJ2-7 for the parts outside the CDR3, the full variable domain is EPEVTQTPSHQVTQMGQEVILRCVPISNHLYFYWYRQILGQKVEFLVSFYNNEISEKSEIFDDQFSVERPDGSNFTLKIRSTKLEDSAMYFCASIETSELGEQYFGPGTRLTVT.